This TCR beta chain was found in a study of blood T cell repertoires in COVID-19. The wider study: Italy, Spain and the United States were the sources of the convalescent and acute COVID-19 samples.

The CDR3 is made up of 18 amino acids. Trimming took 5 bases from V and 3 from J; bases not matched to a gene: 18. The germline V gene encodes CDR1 SGHNT and CDR2 YYREEE (reference sequence). Some clones are missing from TCRdb's copy, which holds only in-frame ones; the method was immunoSEQ multiplex PCR. The sample shows 70,000 or so clones, about 70% of them seen only once. Sequences were obtained from peripheral blood. The clonotype originates from an older woman with acute or convalescent COVID-19. The rearrangement joins TRBV5-4 to TRBJ2-3, with TRBD2 identical over 7 bases. The CDR3 DNA reads as TGTGCCAGCAGTCCCGATCCCGGGCGCGGGAGAGGAACAGATACGCAGTATTTT. Protein sequence: CASSPDPGRGRGTDTQYF.